This T cell receptor (beta chain) comes out of a study of OX40 agonist ivuxolimab in advanced cancers. Study information: Patients were infused with ivuxolimab every 2 weeks at 0.01 to 10 mg/kg. Study-level points and caveats: There were, on average, more expanded clones in CD8+ T cells than in CD4+. CD4+ and CD8+ T cells in blood underwent clonal expansion by week 6 at 0.1 to 3.0 mg/kg.

It was autoimmune disease history or systemic immunosuppression that excluded patients. With respect to this clone: Its antigen is undetermined.

The CDR3 has 14 residues. CDR1 is SEHNR and CDR2 is FQNEAQ in the germline V gene (reference sequence). Losses at the gene ends were 3 bases for V and 2 bases for J; bases not matched to a gene: 4. The repertoire was sequenced with immunoSEQ multiplex PCR; TCRdb's copy has only in-frame clones and lacks some. The top ten hold 10% to 15% of the sample, which has 70,000 to 95,000 clones, roughly nine tenths seen once. This rearrangement joins TRBV7-9 to TRBJ2-7; 7 bases are shared with TRBD1. This TCR was recovered from an adult with an advanced solid tumor such as melanoma, head and neck, liver or kidney cancer. Sequences were derived from CD4+ or CD8+ T cells sorted from blood, sampled in a trial of the OX40 agonist ivuxolimab. The CDR3 coding sequence is TGTGCCAGCAGCTTTGGGACAGTGGCCTACGAGCAGTACTTC. Its translation is CASSFGTVAYEQYF.